This TCR beta chain was sequenced during a study of shared clonotypes between healthy human individuals. Study summary: Three men and two women, aged 18 to 49, were donors. General observations from the study: Naive subsets generally exceeded memory subsets in estimated richness.

To note about this clone: What it binds is not known.

Germline V gives CDR1 MNHNS, CDR2 SASEGT. The CDR3 covers 14 residues. V was clipped by 10 bases and J by 0 bases, with 13 bases between them. Assay: immunoSEQ multiplex PCR; the TCRdb copy retains only in-frame clones and omits some. The sample lists more than 2 million clones, approximately 94% occurring once. Sequencing used naive CD4+ T cells sorted from blood. Subset reported: CD45RA+ positively selected. This rearrangement joins TRBV6-1 to TRBJ1-3, with a possible D match to TRBD1 (5 bases). This TCR derives from a man aged 18 to 35 in good health. This CDR3 is CATVLGASGNTIYF. The CDR3 DNA follows: TGTGCCACCGTCCTAGGGGCCTCTGGAAACACCATATATTTT.